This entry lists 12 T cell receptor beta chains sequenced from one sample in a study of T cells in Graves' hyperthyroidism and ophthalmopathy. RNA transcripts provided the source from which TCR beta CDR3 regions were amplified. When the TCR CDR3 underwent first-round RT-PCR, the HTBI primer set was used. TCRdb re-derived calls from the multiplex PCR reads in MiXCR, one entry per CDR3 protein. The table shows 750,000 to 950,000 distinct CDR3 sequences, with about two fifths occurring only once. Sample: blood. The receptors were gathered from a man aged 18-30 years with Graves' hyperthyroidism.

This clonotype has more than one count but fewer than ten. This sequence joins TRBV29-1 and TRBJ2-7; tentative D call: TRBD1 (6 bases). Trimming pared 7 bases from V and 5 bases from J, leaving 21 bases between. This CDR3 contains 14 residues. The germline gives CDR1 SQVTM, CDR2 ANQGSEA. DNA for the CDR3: TGCAGCGCTCCGGCCCCGGGACAAAGGGACGAGCAGTACTTC. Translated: CSAPAPGQRDEQYF.

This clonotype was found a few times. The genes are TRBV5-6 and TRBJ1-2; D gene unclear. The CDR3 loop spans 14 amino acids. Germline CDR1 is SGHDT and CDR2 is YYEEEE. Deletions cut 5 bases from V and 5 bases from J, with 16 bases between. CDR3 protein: CASSPLGREYGYTF. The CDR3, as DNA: TGTGCCAGCAGTCCCCTGGGCCGCGAGTATGGCTACACCTTC.

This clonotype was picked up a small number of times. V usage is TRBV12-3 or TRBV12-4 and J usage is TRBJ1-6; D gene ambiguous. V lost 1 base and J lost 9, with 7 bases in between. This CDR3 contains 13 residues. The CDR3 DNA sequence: TGTGCCAGCAGTTTAGGGGTCACTTCACCCCTCCACTTT. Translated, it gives CASSLGVTSPLHF.

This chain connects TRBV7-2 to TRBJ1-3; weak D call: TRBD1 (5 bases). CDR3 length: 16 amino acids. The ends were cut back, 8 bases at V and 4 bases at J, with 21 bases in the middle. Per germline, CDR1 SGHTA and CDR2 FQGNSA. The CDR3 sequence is CASSPARGGRGNTIYF. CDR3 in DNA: TGTGCCAGCTCACCCGCCCGGGGGGGACGAGGAAACACCATATATTTT.

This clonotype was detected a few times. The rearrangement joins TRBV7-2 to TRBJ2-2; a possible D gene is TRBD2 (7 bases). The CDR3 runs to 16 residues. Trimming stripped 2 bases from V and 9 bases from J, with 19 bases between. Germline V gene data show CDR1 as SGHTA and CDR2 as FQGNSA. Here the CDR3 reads CASSLFREVRGRELFF. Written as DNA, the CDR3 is TGTGCCAGCAGCTTATTTCGGGAGGTCAGGGGCCGGGAGCTGTTTTTT.

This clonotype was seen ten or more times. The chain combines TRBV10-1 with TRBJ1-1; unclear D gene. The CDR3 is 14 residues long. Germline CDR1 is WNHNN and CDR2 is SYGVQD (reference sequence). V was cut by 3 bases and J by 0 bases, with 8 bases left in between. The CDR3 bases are TGCGCCAGCAGTGACAGCCGGGTGAACACTGAAGCTTTCTTT. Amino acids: CASSDSRVNTEAFF.

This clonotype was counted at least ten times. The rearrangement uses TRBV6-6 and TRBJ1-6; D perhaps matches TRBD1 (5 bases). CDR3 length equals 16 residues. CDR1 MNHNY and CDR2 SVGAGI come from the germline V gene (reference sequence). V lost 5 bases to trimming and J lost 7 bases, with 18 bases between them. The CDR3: CASSQITGRPNSPLHF. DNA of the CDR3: TGTGCCAGCAGTCAGATAACAGGTCGACCGAATTCACCCCTCCACTTT.

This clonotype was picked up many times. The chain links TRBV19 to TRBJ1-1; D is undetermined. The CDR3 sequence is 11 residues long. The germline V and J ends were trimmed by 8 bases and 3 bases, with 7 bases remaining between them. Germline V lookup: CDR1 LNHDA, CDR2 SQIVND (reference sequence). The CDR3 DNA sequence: TGTGCCAGTCACAAATACACTGAAGCTTTCTTT. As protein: CASHKYTEAFF.

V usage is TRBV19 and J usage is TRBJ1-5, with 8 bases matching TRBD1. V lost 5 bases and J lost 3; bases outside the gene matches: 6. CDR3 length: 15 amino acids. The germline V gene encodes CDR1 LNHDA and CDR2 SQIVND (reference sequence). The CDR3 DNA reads TGTGCCAGTAGTCTGGCAGGGGGCTACAATCAGCCCCAGCATTTT. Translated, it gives CASSLAGGYNQPQHF. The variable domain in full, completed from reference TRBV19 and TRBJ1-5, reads DGGITQSPKYLFRKEGQNVTLSCEQNLNHDAMYWYRQDPGQGLRLIYYSQIVNDFQKGDIAEGYSVSREKKESFPLTVTSAQKNPTAFYLCASSLAGGYNQPQHFGDGTRLSIL.

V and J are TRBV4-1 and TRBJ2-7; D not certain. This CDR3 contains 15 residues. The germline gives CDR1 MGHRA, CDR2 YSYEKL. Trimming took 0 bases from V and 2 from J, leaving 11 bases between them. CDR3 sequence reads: CASSQERTPTYEQYF. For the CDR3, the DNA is TGCGCCAGCAGCCAAGAGCGTACTCCGACCTACGAGCAGTACTTC.

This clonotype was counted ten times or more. CDR3 sequence: CSAPKDRADSGNTIYF. The CDR3 DNA follows: TGCAGTGCACCTAAGGACAGGGCTGACTCTGGAAACACCATATATTTT. The chain joins TRBV20-1 to TRBJ1-3, with 8 bases that match TRBD1. CDR3 length: 16 amino acids. Germline-derived CDR1 and CDR2 are DFQATT and SNEGSKA (reference sequence). Trimming at V came to 6 bases and at J to 0 bases, leaving 10 bases not matched to a gene.

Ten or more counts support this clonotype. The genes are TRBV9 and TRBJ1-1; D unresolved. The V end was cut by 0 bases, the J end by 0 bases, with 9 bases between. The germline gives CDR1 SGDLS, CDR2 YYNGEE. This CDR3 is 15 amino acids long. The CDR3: CASSVGAEMNTEAFF. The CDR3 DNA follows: TGTGCCAGCAGCGTAGGCGCAGAGATGAACACTGAAGCTTTCTTT.